This TCR beta chain was recorded in a study of blood T cell repertoires in COVID-19. The CDR3 spans 14 residues. Germline values: CDR1 SGHRS, CDR2 YFSETQ. The junction had 4 bases not matched to a gene; V was cut back by 4 bases and J by 5 bases. TCRdb keeps only in-frame clones here, not all; method: immunoSEQ multiplex PCR. This repertoire shows roughly 250,000 clones, just under 85% found once; its top ten account for more than 4%. Source material: peripheral blood. This chain uses TRBV5-1 with TRBJ2-2; 8 bases agree with TRBD1. This receptor was identified in a man between 45 and 60 years old with acute or convalescent COVID-19. The CDR3, as DNA: TGCGCCAGCAGCCCAAGGACAGGGACCGGGGAGCTGTTTTTT. This encodes CASSPRTGTGELFF.